The 19 T cell receptor beta chains in this list originate from one sample, sequenced in a study of neoadjuvant anti-PD-1 for oral cavity cancer. Only in-frame clones appear in the TCRdb table, and some are missing; sequencing was by immunoSEQ multiplex PCR. Found here are about 15,000 clones, 35% to 50% of them singletons; the top ten hold 35% to 40%. Sample time point: after neoadjuvant nivolumab, at surgical resection. This material consisted of tumor tissue, taken after nivolumab (anti-PD-1) treatment. The receptor set was obtained from a person between 40 and 85 years old with oral cavity squamous cell carcinoma.

Notes on this clone: A much larger clone lies one base from this, so it may be a read error. The chain is built from TRBV7-6 and TRBJ2-7, with D hard to call. The CDR3 is 15 residues long. Germline CDR1 and CDR2: SGHVS and FNYEAQ. The V and J ends lost 1 base and 1 base respectively, with 11 bases between them. CDR3 sequence (DNA): TGTGCCAGCAGCTTAGACCGGCAACCATCCTACGAGCAGTACTTC. This sequence encodes CASSLDRQPSYEQYF.

For the CDR3, the DNA is TGTGCCAGCAGTTTGACCGGGACAGCGAGCTCTGGGGCCAACGTCCTGACTTTC. It encodes CASSLTGTASSGANVLTF. The chain carries TRBV28 and TRBJ2-6; 7 nucleotides match TRBD1. With 3 bases clipped from V and 0 bases from J, the junction kept 8 bases outside the gene matches. Germline CDR1 reads MDHEN; CDR2 reads SYDVKM. The CDR3 contains 18 residues.

Relative to its sample, this clone is medium-sized. The J gene is TRBJ2-3, the V gene TRBV7-2; 14 bases align to TRBD2. Germline V lookup: CDR1 SGHTA, CDR2 FQGNSA. The CDR3 totals 17 residues. The V and J ends lost 4 bases and 1 base, in that order; junction bases with no gene match: 4. The CDR3 DNA follows: TGTGCCAGCAGCTCGGGACTAGCGGGGGCCGGCACAGATACGCAGTATTTT. This translates into CASSSGLAGAGTDTQYF.

The chain couples TRBV9 to TRBJ1-1; TRBD1 aligns across 7 bases. The CDR3 is 20 residues long. V lost 3 bases, J lost 0 bases, and 20 bases stayed unmatched. Germline V lookup: CDR1 SGDLS, CDR2 YYNGEE. In DNA, the CDR3 is TGTGCCAGCAGCGGGACCCCGACAGGGTCCCACAAGTTTATGAACACTGAAGCTTTCTTT. It specifies CASSGTPTGSHKFMNTEAFF.

This clone is labeled as medium-sized (0.01 to 0.1%). The chain links TRBV19 to TRBJ2-3; D is possibly TRBD2 (6 bases). CDR1 LNHDA and CDR2 SQIVND come from the germline V gene (reference sequence). Between the trimmed V and J ends, which lost 4 bases and 2 bases, there was a span of 19 bases. The CDR3 has 17 residues. The CDR3 is CASSNLGSGRYTDTQYF. The CDR3 DNA reads as TGTGCCAGTAGTAACTTGGGTAGCGGCCGATACACAGATACGCAGTATTTT.

This clone was counted between two and nine times. The chain is built from TRBV5-4 and TRBJ1-2; 9 nucleotides agree with TRBD1. Per the germline V gene, CDR1 is SGHNT and CDR2 is YYREEE (reference sequence). The length of the CDR3 is 15 residues. The ends lost 5 bases at V and 2 bases at J; junction bases unmatched: 7. CDR3 nucleotides: TGTGCCAGCAGTCTTTCCGGGACAGGGAACTATGGCTACACCTTC. The encoded protein is CASSLSGTGNYGYTF.

In its sample, this clone was seen a few times. This sequence joins TRBV6-1 and TRBJ2-1; TRBD2 is a possible D gene (6 bases). CDR1 and CDR2 (germline): MNHNS, SASEGT. CDR3 length: 16 amino acids. Trimming cost V 1 base and J 0 bases, with 10 bases left between them. CDR3 loop: CASSEVAGPSYNEQFF. Here the CDR3 DNA reads TGTGCCAGCAGTGAAGTGGCGGGGCCCTCCTACAATGAGCAGTTCTTC.

This clone has ten or more counts. This sequence joins TRBV28 and TRBJ1-1; a possible D gene is TRBD1 (5 bases). The V and J ends lost 7 bases and 11 bases respectively, with 23 bases between them. The CDR3 contains 14 residues. The germline V gene has CDR1 MDHEN and CDR2 SYDVKM. CDR3 sequence: CASNIEAVGTGAFF. The CDR3 DNA is TGTGCCAGCAATATTGAGGCGGTCGGAACAGGTGCTTTCTTT. Using reference TRBV28 and TRBJ1-1 for the parts outside the CDR3, the full variable domain is DVKVTQSSRYLVKRTGEKVFLECVQDMDHENMFWYRQDPGLGLRLIYFSYDVKMKEKGDIPEGYSVSREKKERFSLILESASTNQTSMYLCASNIEAVGTGAFFGQGTRLTVV.

The chain carries TRBV29-1 and TRBJ2-7; a possible D gene is TRBD2 (6 bases). Germline V gene data show CDR1 as SQVTM and CDR2 as ANQGSEA. V was clipped by 4 bases and J by 5 bases, with 6 bases between them. CDR3 length: 10 amino acids. CDR3 coding DNA: TGCAGCGTTGGGAGGGACGAGCAGTACTTC. This gives the protein CSVGRDEQYF.

This clone showed up just a few times. The genes are TRBV5-1 and TRBJ2-2; D uncertain. This CDR3 is 16 amino acids long. With 0 bases removed from V and 4 bases from J, the gap between germline ends came to 13 bases. Germline V gene sequence: CDR1 SGHRS, CDR2 YFSETQ. The CDR3: CASSLVMESGTGELFF. CDR3 coding DNA: TGCGCCAGCAGCTTGGTAATGGAGTCAGGCACCGGGGAGCTGTTTTTT.

The rearrangement joins TRBV6-1 to TRBJ1-3; no clear D gene. The CDR3 length is 14 residues. The V end was cut by 7 bases, the J end by 0 bases, with 10 bases between. Germline CDR1 reads MNHNS; CDR2 reads SASEGT. The CDR3 DNA reads TGTGCCAGCATGTCCGAATTCTCTGGAAACACCATATATTTT. This encodes CASMSEFSGNTIYF.

This clone occurred a few times. V gene TRBV7-6 combines with J gene TRBJ1-2; D uncertain. Germline V lookup: CDR1 SGHVS, CDR2 FNYEAQ. V was shortened by 1 base and J by 9 bases, with 9 bases between the two germline ends. The CDR3 sequence is 12 residues long. The CDR3 DNA is TGTGCCAGCAGCTTAGAGGGAAGGAGCTACACCTTC. The encoded protein is CASSLEGRSYTF.

The chain couples TRBV7-6 to TRBJ2-3; 12 nucleotides match TRBD2. The CDR3 sequence is 16 residues long. Trimming took 5 bases from V and 1 from J; bases not matched to a gene: 4. Germline CDR1 SGHVS, CDR2 FNYEAQ. The CDR3 sequence is CASSALAGGRTDTQYF. Written as DNA, the CDR3 is TGTGCCAGCAGCGCACTAGCGGGGGGACGCACAGATACGCAGTATTTT.

This clone was counted only a few times. This same CDR3 is encoded by further DNA sequences in the sample. The chain couples TRBV2 to TRBJ1-1; 8 bases agree with TRBD1. Germline lookup yields CDR1 SNHLY and CDR2 FYNNEI. The CDR3 sequence is 15 residues long. Trimming took 3 bases from V and 2 from J; bases not matched to a gene: 5. This CDR3 is CASSDQGARNTEAFF. The CDR3 DNA sequence: TGTGCCAGCAGTGACCAGGGGGCACGAAACACTGAAGCTTTCTTT.

This sequence joins TRBV7-2 and TRBJ2-6; TRBD2 is a possible D gene (6 bases). This CDR3 spans 17 amino acids. V was trimmed by 5 bases and J by 0 bases, leaving 14 bases between them. Germline V gene lookup returns CDR1 SGHTA and CDR2 FQGNSA. CDR3 DNA: TGTGCCAGCAGCCCCCGGGGAGGTCCCTCTGGGGCCAACGTCCTGACTTTC. Translating it yields CASSPRGGPSGANVLTF.

The V and J genes are TRBV5-1 and TRBJ2-3; a weak D match, TRBD2 (5 bases). The CDR3 is made up of 13 amino acids. V shed 3 bases and J shed 0 bases, with 5 bases lying between them. The germline V gene encodes CDR1 SGHRS and CDR2 YFSETQ. For the CDR3, the DNA is TGCGCCAGCAGCTGGACTAGCACAGATACGCAGTATTTT. Encoded protein: CASSWTSTDTQYF.

This clone was observed a few times. The V and J genes are TRBV9 and TRBJ1-1; D is ambiguous. The CDR3 runs to 15 residues. V lost 8 bases and J 2 bases, leaving 19 bases between the germline ends. Germline CDR1 is SGDLS and CDR2 is YYNGEE. The CDR3: CASREPTGLNTEAFF. The CDR3 DNA reads as TGTGCCAGTCGGGAGCCCACGGGTCTTAACACTGAAGCTTTCTTT.

The CDR3 coding sequence is TGCGCCAGCAGCTGGGGACAGGGACTTGCTGGAAACACCATATATTTT. Protein: CASSWGQGLAGNTIYF. The V gene is TRBV5-1, the J gene TRBJ1-3; TRBD1 agrees at 9 bases. Germline values: CDR1 SGHRS, CDR2 YFSETQ. J lost 2 bases, V lost 3 bases, and 6 bases had no gene match. CDR3 length: 16 residues.

The genes are TRBV2 and TRBJ2-5; D ambiguous. Germline CDR1 is SNHLY and CDR2 is FYNNEI. The CDR3 is 10 amino acids. V was trimmed by 1 base and J by 6 bases, leaving 0 bases between them. CDR3 sequence (DNA): TGTGCCAGCAGTGAAGAGACCCAGTACTTC. Its protein is CASSEETQYF.